The rows below give T cell receptor beta chains drawn from one sample of a study of Graves' ophthalmopathy and Graves' hyperthyroidism. MiXCR, run by TCRdb on the multiplex PCR reads, gives a single entry per CDR3 protein. This sample carries roughly 230,000 distinct CDR3 sequences, around a fifth of them seen once, and the ten largest clones take around two fifths. Sequenced material: peripheral blood. These receptors were taken from a woman aged 45 to 65 with Graves' ophthalmopathy. Both conserved end residues are part of each CDR3. The D gene is left open where the match is weak. Size values are once, few and many counts, or a class for expanded clones, and some rows have none.

abundance: many
v_gene: TRBV28
j_gene: TRBJ1-2
d_gene: TRBD1
CDR3nt: TGTGCCAGCAGTTTACGGACAGGGTACTATGGCTACACCTTC
CDR3aa: CASSLRTGYYGYTF

abundance: many
v_gene: TRBV5-1
j_gene: TRBJ1-2
d_gene: -
CDR3nt: TGCGCCAGCAGCGCCGGACAAGCAGCTAACTATGGCTACACCTTC
CDR3aa: CASSAGQAANYGYTF

abundance: many
v_gene: TRBV19
j_gene: TRBJ1-1
d_gene: -
CDR3nt: TGTGCCAGTAGTATAGTGGGCGGGAACACTGAAGCTTCCTTT
CDR3aa: CASSIVGGNTEASF

abundance: -
v_gene: TRBV29-1
j_gene: TRBJ2-5
d_gene: TRBD1
CDR3nt: TGCAGCGTATGGACAGGGGGCGAGACCCAGTACTTC
CDR3aa: CSVWTGGETQYF

abundance: many
v_gene: TRBV30
j_gene: TRBJ1-1
d_gene: -
CDR3nt: TGTGCCTGGAGTGTACGCAATGAAGCTTTCTTT
CDR3aa: CAWSVRNEAFF

abundance: many
v_gene: TRBV10-3
j_gene: TRBJ1-2
d_gene: -
CDR3nt: TGTGCCATCAGTGGACAGAACTATGGCTACACCTTC
CDR3aa: CAISGQNYGYTF

abundance: many
v_gene: TRBV20-1
j_gene: TRBJ2-2
d_gene: TRBD2
CDR3nt: TGCAGTGCGGGGACTAGCGGCGGGGAGCTGTTTTTT
CDR3aa: CSAGTSGGELFF

abundance: many
v_gene: TRBV28
j_gene: TRBJ1-5
d_gene: -
CDR3nt: TGTGCCAGCAGTTTACCTACAAGGTTTGGCAATCAGCCCCAGCATTTT
CDR3aa: CASSLPTRFGNQPQHF

abundance: many
v_gene: TRBV9
j_gene: TRBJ2-5
d_gene: -
CDR3nt: TGTGCCAGCAGCGTAACAGGACAAGAGACCCAGTACTTC
CDR3aa: CASSVTGQETQYF

abundance: many
v_gene: TRBV27
j_gene: TRBJ1-5
d_gene: -
CDR3nt: TGTGCCAGCATAAGGCGAGGAGCGCCCCAGCATTTT
CDR3aa: CASIRRGAPQHF

abundance: -
v_gene: TRBV24-1
j_gene: TRBJ1-5
d_gene: -
CDR3nt: TGTGCCACCTCCGCCACAGGGAGGCCCCAGCATTTT
CDR3aa: CATSATGRPQHF

abundance: many
v_gene: TRBV5-1
j_gene: TRBJ2-7
d_gene: TRBD2
CDR3nt: TGCGCCAGCAGCTTGGCCTTAGCGGGAGTTCACGAGCAGTACTTC
CDR3aa: CASSLALAGVHEQYF

abundance: many
v_gene: TRBV12-3/TRBV12-4
j_gene: TRBJ1-5
d_gene: -
CDR3nt: TGTGCCAGCAGTTTCCGGGTTCAGCCCCAGCATTTT
CDR3aa: CASSFRVQPQHF

abundance: few
v_gene: TRBV24-1
j_gene: TRBJ2-3
d_gene: TRBD1
CDR3nt: TGTGCCACCAGCCCTCTGGGACAGGGGGCGATAGATACGCAGTATTTT
CDR3aa: CATSPLGQGAIDTQYF

abundance: few
v_gene: TRBV12-3/TRBV12-4
j_gene: TRBJ1-4
d_gene: -
CDR3nt: TGTGCCAGCAGTCTAAACAGGGCTGAAAAACTGTTTTTT
CDR3aa: CASSLNRAEKLFF

abundance: -
v_gene: TRBV30
j_gene: TRBJ2-7
d_gene: -
CDR3nt: TGTGCCTTCTCCGGAGGGACGGGTTACGAGCAGTACTTC
CDR3aa: CAFSGGTGYEQYF

abundance: -
v_gene: TRBV28
j_gene: TRBJ1-1
d_gene: TRBD1
CDR3nt: TGTGCCAGCAGTAGGAGGGGGCAGGCTGAAGCTTTCTTT
CDR3aa: CASSRRGQAEAFF

abundance: -
v_gene: TRBV29-1
j_gene: TRBJ1-3
d_gene: TRBD1
CDR3nt: TGCAGCGCCCGAAGTCAGGGGGCCAGGGACTCTGGAAACACCATATATTTT
CDR3aa: CSARSQGARDSGNTIYF

abundance: few
v_gene: TRBV27
j_gene: TRBJ2-4
d_gene: -
CDR3nt: TGTGCCAGCAGTTTAGGTGGGGGGTTTGAAAACATTCAGTACTTC
CDR3aa: CASSLGGGFENIQYF

abundance: many
v_gene: TRBV29-1
j_gene: TRBJ2-2
d_gene: TRBD1
CDR3nt: TGCAGCGTTGGGGGACAGGGGTCCGGGGAGCTGTTTTTT
CDR3aa: CSVGGQGSGELFF

abundance: -
v_gene: TRBV7-9
j_gene: TRBJ1-5
d_gene: -
CDR3nt: TGTGCCAGCAGCTTTTCAGAACAGCCTCAGCCCCAGCATTTT
CDR3aa: CASSFSEQPQPQHF

abundance: many
v_gene: TRBV30
j_gene: TRBJ1-1
d_gene: -
CDR3nt: TGTGCCTGGAGCGCTATGGCTGAAGCTTTCTTT
CDR3aa: CAWSAMAEAFF

abundance: -
v_gene: TRBV5-1
j_gene: TRBJ1-2
d_gene: -
CDR3nt: TGCGCCAGCAGCTTCACAGGGACGGCTAACTATGGCTACACCTTC
CDR3aa: CASSFTGTANYGYTF

abundance: many
v_gene: TRBV12-3/TRBV12-4
j_gene: TRBJ2-2
d_gene: TRBD1
CDR3nt: TGTGCCACCCGGACCGGACAGGGGGCTAGGCTTACCGGGGAGCTGTTTTTT
CDR3aa: CATRTGQGARLTGELFF

abundance: many
v_gene: TRBV12-3/TRBV12-4
j_gene: TRBJ2-5
d_gene: TRBD1
CDR3nt: TGTGCCAGCAGCTCGGGCCACCGGGACAGGGAAGAGACCCAGTACTTC
CDR3aa: CASSSGHRDREETQYF

abundance: many
v_gene: TRBV24-1
j_gene: TRBJ1-2
d_gene: TRBD1
CDR3nt: TGTGCCACCAGTGATGCCCAGGGGGCGCTTGGCTACACCTTC
CDR3aa: CATSDAQGALGYTF

abundance: many
v_gene: TRBV7-6
j_gene: TRBJ2-7
d_gene: -
CDR3nt: TGTGCCAGCAGCTCACTACAAACTAGTGGCGAGCAGTACTTC
CDR3aa: CASSSLQTSGEQYF

abundance: many
v_gene: TRBV6-5
j_gene: TRBJ2-5
d_gene: -
CDR3nt: TGTGCCAGCAGTTACTCGGGGGGCGGAGAGACCCAGTACTTC
CDR3aa: CASSYSGGGETQYF

abundance: -
v_gene: TRBV20-1
j_gene: TRBJ1-2
d_gene: -
CDR3nt: TGCAGTGTCGGCGGCAGGGTTGGCTACACCTTC
CDR3aa: CSVGGRVGYTF

abundance: -
v_gene: TRBV12-3/TRBV12-4
j_gene: TRBJ1-1
d_gene: -
CDR3nt: TGTGCCAGCAGTCTACAACAGGGGAACACTGAAGCTTTCTTT
CDR3aa: CASSLQQGNTEAFF

abundance: many
v_gene: TRBV3-1
j_gene: TRBJ2-5
d_gene: TRBD2
CDR3nt: TGTGCCAGCAGCCCCGCGAGGGAGGGCCTGGAGACCCAGTACTTC
CDR3aa: CASSPAREGLETQYF

abundance: many
v_gene: TRBV12-3/TRBV12-4
j_gene: TRBJ2-7
d_gene: TRBD1
CDR3nt: TGTGCCAGCAGCTCCATGCGACAGGGGGCCTACGAGCAGTACTTC
CDR3aa: CASSSMRQGAYEQYF

abundance: many
v_gene: TRBV9
j_gene: TRBJ2-5
d_gene: TRBD2
CDR3nt: TGTGCCAGCAGCGCCGACAGAGCGGGACGAGAGACCCAGTACTTC
CDR3aa: CASSADRAGRETQYF

abundance: many
v_gene: TRBV27
j_gene: TRBJ2-5
d_gene: -
CDR3nt: TGTGCCAGCAGTTTATTTAGCGCGAATTCACAAGAGACCCAGTACTTC
CDR3aa: CASSLFSANSQETQYF

abundance: many
v_gene: TRBV29-1
j_gene: TRBJ1-5
d_gene: -
CDR3nt: -
CDR3aa: CSVRARGINQPQHF

abundance: many
v_gene: TRBV12-3/TRBV12-4
j_gene: TRBJ1-2
d_gene: TRBD1
CDR3nt: TGTGCCAGCAGTTTAGGTACAGGGGATGGTGGCTACACCTTC
CDR3aa: CASSLGTGDGGYTF

abundance: -
v_gene: TRBV2
j_gene: TRBJ2-6
d_gene: TRBD1
CDR3nt: TGTGCCAGCAGCCGGGACAGGGGATCCCGCTCTGGGGCCAACGTCCTGACTTTC
CDR3aa: CASSRDRGSRSGANVLTF

abundance: many
v_gene: TRBV12-3/TRBV12-4
j_gene: TRBJ2-5
d_gene: -
CDR3nt: TGTGCCAGCTCCTTGGTAGGGGTAGGGGAGACCCAGTACTTC
CDR3aa: CASSLVGVGETQYF

abundance: many
v_gene: TRBV30
j_gene: TRBJ2-2
d_gene: -
CDR3nt: TGTGCCTGGGGATCACCTACGAACACCGGGGAGCTGTTTTTT
CDR3aa: CAWGSPTNTGELFF

abundance: many
v_gene: TRBV11-2
j_gene: TRBJ1-1
d_gene: -
CDR3nt: TGTGCCAGCAGCGCAGGGCCTGAAGCTTTCTTT
CDR3aa: CASSAGPEAFF

abundance: few
v_gene: TRBV20-1
j_gene: TRBJ1-3
d_gene: -
CDR3nt: TGCAGTGCTAGAGATCCCGTCTCTGGAAACACCATATATTTT
CDR3aa: CSARDPVSGNTIYF

abundance: -
v_gene: TRBV3-1
j_gene: TRBJ2-3
d_gene: -
CDR3nt: TGTGCCAGCAGCCGCGGGCGGGTCACAGATACGCAGTATTTT
CDR3aa: CASSRGRVTDTQYF

abundance: many
v_gene: TRBV30
j_gene: TRBJ1-6
d_gene: -
CDR3nt: TGTGCCTACCCCCCGGCGGGTATGAATTCACCCCTCCACTTT
CDR3aa: CAYPPAGMNSPLHF

abundance: few
v_gene: TRBV11-2
j_gene: TRBJ1-2
d_gene: -
CDR3nt: TGTGCCAGCAGCTTAGATTTCAGTGCCGGGACTAACTATGGCTACACCTTC
CDR3aa: CASSLDFSAGTNYGYTF

abundance: -
v_gene: TRBV6-2/TRBV6-3
j_gene: TRBJ1-1
d_gene: -
CDR3nt: TGTGCCAGCAGTGACCATATGGGGACTGAAGCTTTCTTT
CDR3aa: CASSDHMGTEAFF

abundance: many
v_gene: TRBV12-3/TRBV12-4
j_gene: TRBJ1-5
d_gene: -
CDR3nt: TGTGCCAGCAGCTCGGGACGGAACGAACCCTGGCCCCAGCATTTT
CDR3aa: CASSSGRNEPWPQHF

abundance: -
v_gene: TRBV2
j_gene: TRBJ2-7
d_gene: -
CDR3nt: TGTGCCAGCAGTGACCCGACCCTCAGGATTTACGAGCAGTACTTC
CDR3aa: CASSDPTLRIYEQYF

abundance: many
v_gene: TRBV29-1
j_gene: TRBJ2-5
d_gene: -
CDR3nt: TGCAGCGCCTCCCTAGGATCAAGGGCAGAGACCCAGTACTTC
CDR3aa: CSASLGSRAETQYF

abundance: many
v_gene: TRBV7-2
j_gene: TRBJ1-2
d_gene: -
CDR3nt: TGTGCCAGCAGCTTTACGACGGGAGCCTCGGGCTACACCTTC
CDR3aa: CASSFTTGASGYTF

abundance: many
v_gene: TRBV2
j_gene: TRBJ1-3
d_gene: -
CDR3nt: TGTGCCAGCAGGGAGTCCGGAAACACCATATATTTT
CDR3aa: CASRESGNTIYF

abundance: many
v_gene: TRBV19
j_gene: TRBJ1-1
d_gene: -
CDR3nt: TGTGCCAGTAGAGAGTTGAACACTGAAGCTTTCTTT
CDR3aa: CASRELNTEAFF

abundance: many
v_gene: TRBV29-1
j_gene: TRBJ2-7
d_gene: -
CDR3nt: TGCAGCGTTGCGTCCGGGATTAACTACGAGCAGTACTTC
CDR3aa: CSVASGINYEQYF

abundance: -
v_gene: TRBV19
j_gene: TRBJ1-1
d_gene: -
CDR3nt: TGTGCCAGTAGCGTAGATTTGGGGAACTCTGAAGCTTTCTTT
CDR3aa: CASSVDLGNSEAFF

abundance: many
v_gene: TRBV7-2
j_gene: TRBJ2-7
d_gene: -
CDR3nt: TGTGCCAGCAGTTCCACTAGGGAAAGTTCCTACGAGCAGTACTTC
CDR3aa: CASSSTRESSYEQYF

abundance: -
v_gene: TRBV13
j_gene: TRBJ1-6
d_gene: TRBD1
CDR3nt: TGTGCCAGCAGCGGGGAAGGGGGCCCCCTCCACTTT
CDR3aa: CASSGEGGPLHF

abundance: many
v_gene: TRBV7-2
j_gene: TRBJ2-7
d_gene: TRBD2
CDR3nt: TGTGCCAGCAGCCAGACTAGCGGGAGAGAGCAGTACTTC
CDR3aa: CASSQTSGREQYF

abundance: many
v_gene: TRBV30
j_gene: TRBJ1-1
d_gene: -
CDR3nt: TGTGCCTGGAGTGTACAAGGGGTTCACACTGAAGCTTTCTTT
CDR3aa: CAWSVQGVHTEAFF

abundance: many
v_gene: TRBV15
j_gene: TRBJ2-4
d_gene: TRBD2
CDR3nt: TGTGCCACCAGCTCATCAGCGGGAACTAACATTCAGTACTTC
CDR3aa: CATSSSAGTNIQYF

abundance: many
v_gene: TRBV5-5
j_gene: TRBJ2-2
d_gene: -
CDR3nt: TGTGCCAGCAGCACCCTAACAGGAAACACCGGGGAGCTGTTTTTT
CDR3aa: CASSTLTGNTGELFF